What follows is one T cell receptor beta chain and its context. The data were taken from a study of shared T cell receptors in the human thymus. Some clones are missing from TCRdb's copy, which holds only in-frame ones; the method was immunoSEQ multiplex PCR. Here the sample spans hundreds of thousands of clones, around nine tenths being singletons. V was clipped by 0 bases and J by 0 bases, with 15 bases between them. In germline, CDR1 is MGHRA, CDR2 YSYEKL. The CDR3 is made up of 17 amino acids. This sample also belongs to another study, concerning human thymus T cells. Per that paper: Repertoires sampled from thymus and blood appeared biased in V and J gene usage.

The V call is TRBV4-1, the J call TRBJ2-7; possibly TRBD2 for D (5 bases). This sequence originates from a boy younger than two with a congenital heart defect. Sequencing was done on a sample of thymocytes. The CDR3: CASSQDPLRDSSYEQYF. CDR3 nucleotides: TGCGCCAGCAGCCAAGATCCCCTACGGGATAGCTCCTACGAGCAGTACTTC.